This TCR beta chain appears in the sequencing data of a study of cytomegalovirus exposure and HLA in healthy donors. This clone was seen a single time. Trimming cost V 0 bases and J 6 bases; bases outside gene matches: 9. The CDR3 length is 18 residues. From germline, CDR1 is LGHNA and CDR2 YNFKEQ. Primers included in the PCR were 60 Vbeta and 13 Jbeta primers. Original processing methods: Tens of millions of unique TCR beta chains, roughly 11 million shared, were counted in a later analysis. Sequencing was performed with immunoSEQ multiplex PCR; in TCRdb, only in-frame clones are kept and a portion is missing. Clone size and V and J calls were adopted from that table, with D and trimming inferred from the DNA. Here the sample spans about 150,000 clones, 65% to 75% being singletons.

The rearrangement links TRBV4-2 to TRBJ1-6; 9 nucleotides agree with TRBD1. This clonotype originated in a man aged 25-40 years in good health and CMV-seronegative. The sample was PBMCs. The CDR3 sequence is CASSQEWTGAGFNSPLHF. As DNA, the CDR3 is TGTGCCAGCAGCCAAGAATGGACAGGGGCCGGATTTAATTCACCCCTCCACTTT.